This T cell receptor (beta chain) was observed in a study of lymphopenia after photon versus proton radiotherapy. As regards this clone: What it binds is unknown.

Germline CDR1 and CDR2: SGHTA and FQGNSA. The CDR3 length is 18 residues. Trimming removed 4 bases from V and 3 bases from J; junction bases left unmatched: 9. Some clones are missing from TCRdb's copy, which holds only in-frame ones; the method was immunoSEQ multiplex PCR. The sample consists of about 37,000 clones, more than 75% of them appearing once. Study conclusions and caveats: Oligoclonal CD8+ Temra expansion after nadir drove photon patients' diversity drop. A bigger post-nadir fall in TCR diversity correlated inversely with survival time in deceased patients. Proton therapy kept repertoires fairly stable, unlike photons, which gained effector/memory cells. Authors raise, but do not show, better survival with proton therapy.

The TCR sequence derives from a man between 45 and 60 years old with gastric cancer. J is TRBJ2-5 and V is TRBV7-2; 15 nucleotides agree with TRBD2. Here the sequenced sample was peripheral blood, taken from a patient treated with photon-based radiotherapy. CDR3 loop: CASSSPLGLAGGKETQYF. The CDR3 region has the DNA TGTGCCAGCAGCTCCCCTTTGGGACTAGCGGGAGGAAAAGAGACCCAGTACTTC.